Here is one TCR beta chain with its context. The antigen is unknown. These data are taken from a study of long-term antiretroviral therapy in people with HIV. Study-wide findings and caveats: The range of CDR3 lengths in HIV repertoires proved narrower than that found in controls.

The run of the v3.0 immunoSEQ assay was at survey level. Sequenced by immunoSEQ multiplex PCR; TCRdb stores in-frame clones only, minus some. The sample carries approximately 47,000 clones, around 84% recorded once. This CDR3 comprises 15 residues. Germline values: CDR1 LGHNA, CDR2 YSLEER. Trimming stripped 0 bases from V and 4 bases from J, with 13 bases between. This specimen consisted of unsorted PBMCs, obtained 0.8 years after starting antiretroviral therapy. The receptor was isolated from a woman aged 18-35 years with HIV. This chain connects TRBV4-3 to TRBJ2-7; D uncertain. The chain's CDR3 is CASSQDRARTYEQYF. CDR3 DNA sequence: TGCGCCAGCAGCCAAGATAGGGCACGAACATACGAGCAGTACTTC.